The 27 T cell receptor beta chains presented below share a single source sample, sequenced in a study of human T cells and chemical hapten exposure. Each CDR3 protein is one row after TCRdb ran MiXCR on the RACE reads. The sample yields some 88,000 distinct CDR3 sequences, roughly 9.6% seen once. The time point denotes: patch test 2, 6 weeks after DPC sensitization. Specified treatment: therapeutic diphenylcyclopropenone sensitization with weekly scalp DPC. Sequenced material: whole blood, taken in connection with sensitization to the hapten diphenylcyclopropenone (DPC). Receptors were obtained from a man aged 40-50 years with alopecia areata. Some clones in this sample may be carry-over from other donors' samples.

The chain is built from TRBV7-8 and TRBJ1-2; 10 bases agree with TRBD1. V lost 4 bases, J lost 8 bases, and 4 bases stayed unmatched. Germline-derived CDR1 and CDR2 are SGHVS and FQNEAQ. The CDR3 sequence is 13 residues long. The CDR3 here is CASSSRTGGGYTF. The DNA for the CDR3 is TGTGCCAGCAGCTCACGGACAGGGGGAGGCTACACCTTC.

J is TRBJ2-3 and V is TRBV19; possibly TRBD1 for D (5 bases). Germline values: CDR1 LNHDA, CDR2 SQIVND (reference sequence). The V gene lost 2 bases and the J gene lost 2 bases, with 11 bases spanning the gap. This CDR3 is built from 15 residues. DNA of the CDR3: TGTGCCAGTAGTATACTTCAGGGAAACACAGATACGCAGTATTTT. This codes for CASSILQGNTDTQYF.

DNA for the CDR3: TGTGCCAGCAGTCCCCCGGGACAGGGCCCTGAGCAGTTCTTC. This gives the protein CASSPPGQGPEQFF. The rearrangement links TRBV6-5 to TRBJ2-1; TRBD1 agrees at 9 bases. The junction had 8 bases not matched to a gene; V was cut back by 5 bases and J by 9 bases. This CDR3 region has 14 residues. Germline CDR1 and CDR2: MNHEY and SVGAGI.

This clonotype occurred a few times. This chain uses TRBV12-3 or TRBV12-4 with TRBJ2-3; 8 bases match TRBD2. The CDR3 has 15 amino acids. After removal of 2 bases from V and 4 bases from J, the junction contained 5 bases not matched to a gene. The CDR3 DNA follows: TGTGCCAGCAGTTTAAACGGGAGGGCCCCAGATACGCAGTATTTT. Its protein product is CASSLNGRAPDTQYF.

V gene TRBV10-3 combines with J gene TRBJ2-1, with 8 positions matching TRBD2. The CDR3 is 15 residues long. V lost 5 bases and J lost 3; bases outside the gene matches: 6. Germline V gene data show CDR1 as ENHRY and CDR2 as SYGVKD. CDR3 protein: CAISPSGPGYNEQFF. In DNA form, the CDR3 reads TGTGCCATCAGTCCTAGCGGGCCCGGCTACAATGAGCAGTTCTTC.

J is TRBJ2-1 and V is TRBV30; 9 bases align to TRBD2. V lost 4 bases and J lost 2; bases outside the gene matches: 6. The CDR3 consists of 15 residues. The germline CDR1 and CDR2 sequences are GTSNPN and SVGIG (reference sequence). CDR3 sequence reads: CAWTTGTSPYNEQFF. In DNA, the CDR3 is TGTGCCTGGACTACCGGGACTAGCCCCTACAATGAGCAGTTCTTC. Full variable domain (rest looked up from reference TRBV30 and TRBJ2-1): SQTIHQWPATLVQPVGSPLSLECTVEGTSNPNLYWYRQAAGRGLQLLFYSVGIGQISSEVPQNLSASRPQDRQFILSSKKLLLSDSGFYLCAWTTGTSPYNEQFFGPGTRLTVL.

This clonotype was seen a few times. The chain links TRBV10-3 to TRBJ2-7; 9 bases map to TRBD2. This CDR3 contains 17 residues. Per the germline V gene, CDR1 is ENHRY and CDR2 is SYGVKD. The junction had 15 bases not matched to a gene; V was cut back by 6 bases and J by 3 bases. The DNA of the CDR3 is TGTGCCATCAGGCGGCCTCAGAGGCGACTAGCGGACTACGAGCAGTACGTC. It is translated as CAIRRPQRRLADYEQYV.

This clonotype was seen a handful of times. This chain uses TRBV27 with TRBJ2-5, with TRBD1 matching over 7 bases. CDR1 and CDR2 from the germline V gene are MNHEY and SMNVEV (reference sequence). The V and J ends lost 2 bases and 4 bases, in that order; junction bases with no gene match: 7. The CDR3 is 15 amino acids. CDR3 sequence: CASSLIPTGSETQYF. The CDR3 nucleotides are TGTGCCAGCAGTTTAATTCCGACAGGGTCAGAGACCCAGTACTTC.

This clonotype has at least ten counts. This sequence joins TRBV20-1 and TRBJ2-1; 12 bases line up with TRBD2. The V gene end was trimmed by 5 bases and the J gene end by 7 bases; junction bases not matched to a gene: 6. Germline V gene data show CDR1 as DFQATT and CDR2 as SNEGSKA (reference sequence). This CDR3 contains 14 residues. This chain's CDR3 is CSARPGLAGNEQFF. CDR3 DNA sequence: TGCAGTGCTCGCCCGGGACTAGCGGGTAATGAGCAGTTCTTC.

V and J are TRBV6-2 or TRBV6-3 and TRBJ2-1, with D possibly TRBD1 on 11 matching bases. The V and J ends lost 6 bases and 7 bases respectively, with 34 bases between them. The germline gives CDR1 MNHEY, CDR2 SVGEGT. There are 20 residues in the CDR3. The CDR3 protein is CASSPRSGTGGTSGTNEQFF. For the CDR3, the DNA is TGTGCCAGCAGCCCCCGGTCGGGGACAGGGGGAACTAGCGGGACTAATGAGCAGTTCTTC.

This clonotype appeared a few times. The rearrangement uses TRBV6-1 and TRBJ2-1; a weak D match, TRBD2 (6 bases). The CDR3 is 16 residues long. CDR1 MNHNS and CDR2 SASEGT come from the germline V gene. V was shortened by 6 bases and J by 7 bases, with 22 bases between the two germline ends. The CDR3 protein is CASRPRVSGLGNEQFF. Here the CDR3 DNA reads TGTGCCAGCAGGCCCCGGGTAAGCGGGCTTGGTAATGAGCAGTTCTTC.

This chain uses TRBV15 with TRBJ2-3; either TRBD1 or TRBD2 may fit D (5 bases each). CDR3 size: 11 residues. Germline V lookup: CDR1 LNHNV, CDR2 YYDKDF (reference sequence). V was clipped by 4 bases and J by 12 bases, with 11 bases between them. In DNA, the CDR3 is TGTGCCACCAGCAAGGGGAGATTACAGTATTTT. Residues: CATSKGRLQYF.

Concerning this clonotype: This could be a read error, since a much larger clone is one nucleotide away. The V and J genes are TRBV7-2 and TRBJ1-1; D remains ambiguous. The CDR3 consists of 12 residues. V gave up 3 bases and J gave up 2 bases, with 4 bases separating them. Germline values: CDR1 SGHTA, CDR2 FQGNSA. For the CDR3, the DNA is TGTGCCAGCAGCTTGAGTAACACTGAAGCTTTCTTT. As protein: CASSLSNTEAFF.

The V and J genes are TRBV19 and TRBJ2-2; TRBD1 aligns across 7 bases. The CDR3 covers 15 residues. Germline V lookup: CDR1 LNHDA, CDR2 SQIVND (reference sequence). V shed 6 bases, J shed 0 bases, and the junction held 4 bases outside the gene matches. Written as DNA, the CDR3 is TGTGCCAGTAGGTCGGGACAGTCGAACACCGGGGAGCTGTTTTTT. Its protein is CASRSGQSNTGELFF.

This clonotype was recorded at least ten times. V usage is TRBV10-3 and J usage is TRBJ2-7; TRBD1 matches at 10 bases. Germline CDR1 reads ENHRY; CDR2 reads SYGVKD. V was clipped by 10 bases and J by 7 bases; unmatched bases: 10. CDR3 size: 13 residues. CDR3 in amino acids: CATTGTGAGEQYF. The CDR3 bases are TGTGCCACGACCGGGACAGGGGCAGGGGAGCAGTACTTC.

The J gene is TRBJ1-5, the V gene TRBV19; a weak D match, TRBD1 (5 bases). This CDR3 region has 14 residues. V was trimmed by 7 bases and J by 3 bases, leaving 13 bases between them. Per the germline V gene, CDR1 is LNHDA and CDR2 is SQIVND (reference sequence). CDR3 loop: CASTDRPNNQPQHF. The CDR3 nucleotides are TGTGCCAGTACTGACAGACCCAACAATCAGCCCCAGCATTTT.

The V call is TRBV7-2, the J call TRBJ2-2; D ambiguous. The CDR3 sequence is 15 residues long. From germline, CDR1 is SGHTA and CDR2 FQGNSA. Trimming left V 0 bases short and J 0 bases short, with 5 bases between. The CDR3 here is CASSLALTNTGELFF. The CDR3 coding sequence is TGTGCCAGCAGCTTAGCGCTGACGAACACCGGGGAGCTGTTTTTT.

The chain uses TRBV28 and TRBJ1-4; D not resolved. Looked up from germline, CDR1 is MDHEN and CDR2 is SYDVKM. This CDR3 spans 16 amino acids. V dropped 5 bases and J dropped 5 bases, with 18 bases sitting between them. CDR3 residues: CASSPVGLLVNEKLFF. The CDR3 DNA follows: TGTGCCAGCAGTCCCGTTGGACTGCTTGTGAATGAAAAACTGTTTTTT.

This clonotype turned up a few times. Relative to the germline gene, one junction end is altered; a read error may explain this. The V gene is TRBV14, the J gene TRBJ2-5; 9 nucleotides match TRBD2. CDR3 length: 15 amino acids. CDR1 is SGHDN and CDR2 is FVKESK in the germline V gene. CDR3 in amino acids: CANSLRLAVEETQYF. CDR3 nucleotides: TGTGCCAACAGCCTTCGACTAGCGGTCGAGGAGACCCAGTACTTC. Filled out from reference TRBV14 and TRBJ2-5, the complete variable domain reads EAGVTQFPSHSVIEKGQTVTLRCDPISGHDNLYWYRRVMGKEIKFLLHFVKESKQDESGMPNNRFLAERTGGTYSTLKVQPAELEDSGVYFCANSLRLAVEETQYFGPGTRLLVL.

In this sample, this clonotype turned up a few times. Here the CDR3 reads CASSLRVAVFF. The CDR3 coding sequence is TGTGCCAGCAGTTTAAGGGTAGCCGTGTTCTTC. The chain employs TRBV12-3 or TRBV12-4 and TRBJ2-1; D not resolved. This CDR3 is built from 11 residues. The ends were cut back, 2 bases at V and 15 bases at J, with 11 bases in the middle.

This clonotype was detected many times. This chain connects TRBV19 to TRBJ2-7; 9 bases match TRBD1. The CDR3 totals 14 residues. Germline V gives CDR1 LNHDA, CDR2 SQIVND (reference sequence). The CDR3 DNA is TGTGCACCTTCTCCGGGACAGGGACCCTACGAGCAGTACTTC. Translated, it gives CAPSPGQGPYEQYF.

In DNA form, the CDR3 reads TGTGCCAGCTCACCAAACGGTGAATCCTATGGCTACACCTTC. Amino acid sequence: CASSPNGESYGYTF. The V call is TRBV18, the J call TRBJ1-2; D gene ambiguous. CDR1 and CDR2 from the germline V gene are KGHSH and LQKENI. The CDR3 loop spans 14 amino acids. V lost 2 bases and J 4 bases, leaving 11 bases between the germline ends.

V usage is TRBV4-2 and J usage is TRBJ2-2; 13 positions agree with TRBD2. Germline assignment: CDR1 LGHNA and CDR2 YNFKEQ. CDR3 size: 19 residues. The ends lost 0 bases at V and 0 bases at J; junction bases unmatched: 4. DNA for the CDR3: TGTGCCAGCAGCCAAGATCCACTAGCGGGAGGGCCGAACACCGGGGAGCTGTTTTTT. This sequence encodes CASSQDPLAGGPNTGELFF.

The V call is TRBV19, the J call TRBJ2-5; the match to TRBD1 covers 8 bases. This CDR3 contains 15 residues. CDR1 is LNHDA and CDR2 is SQIVND in the germline V gene (reference sequence). V lost 5 bases to trimming and J lost 1 base; unmatched junction nucleotides: 6. CDR3 region: CASSSRQGIQETQYF. The CDR3 region has the DNA TGTGCCAGTAGTTCCAGACAGGGGATCCAAGAGACCCAGTACTTC.

The rearrangement joins TRBV29-1 to TRBJ2-3; TRBD1 agrees at 8 bases. There are 12 residues in the CDR3. CDR1 is SQVTM, CDR2 ANQGSEA, per germline. J gave up 1 base and V 7 bases, and 1 base lay outside the gene matches. The CDR3 DNA is TGCAGCGCAGGGGGCGGCACAGATACGCAGTATTTT. Translated: CSAGGGTDTQYF.

The sample holds a few counts of this clonotype. V usage is TRBV24-1 and J usage is TRBJ2-1, with 10 bases matching TRBD1. The ends lost 9 bases at V and 5 bases at J; junction bases unmatched: 9. Germline V gene data show CDR1 as KGHDR and CDR2 as SFDVKD. This CDR3 region has 15 residues. For the CDR3, the DNA is TGTGCCACCGCTCGACAGGGGGCTTGGGACAATGAGCAGTTCTTC. Translating it yields CATARQGAWDNEQFF.

This clonotype occurred a few times. This chain joins TRBV5-6 and TRBJ2-7; 11 bases are shared with TRBD2. The V gene's germline CDR1 is SGHDT and CDR2 YYEEEE. Trimming removed 3 bases from V and 6 bases from J; junction bases left unmatched: 11. This CDR3 has 16 residues. The chain's CDR3 is CASSSGFSGRVSEQYF. The CDR3 DNA reads TGTGCCAGCAGCTCGGGGTTTAGCGGGAGGGTCAGCGAGCAGTACTTC.